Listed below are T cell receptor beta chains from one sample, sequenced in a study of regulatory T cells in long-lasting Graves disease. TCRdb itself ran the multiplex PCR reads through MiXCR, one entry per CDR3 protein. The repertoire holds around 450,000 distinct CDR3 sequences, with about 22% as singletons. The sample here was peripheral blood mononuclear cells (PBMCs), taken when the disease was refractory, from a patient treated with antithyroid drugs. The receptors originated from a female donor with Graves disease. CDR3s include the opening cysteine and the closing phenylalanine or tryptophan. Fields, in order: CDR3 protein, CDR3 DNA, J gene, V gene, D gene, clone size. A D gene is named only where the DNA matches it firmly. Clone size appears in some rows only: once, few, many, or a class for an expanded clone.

CASSLDPHIDQGYTF TGCGCCAGCAGCTTGGACCCGCATATCGATCAGGGCTACACCTTC TRBJ1-2 TRBV5-1 - -
CASSLRSLEQYF TGTGCCAGCAGTTTAAGGAGTCTAGAGCAGTACTTC TRBJ2-7 TRBV28 - many
CASSMGPSYNEQFF TGTGCCAGTAGTATGGGCCCCTCCTACAATGAGCAGTTCTTC TRBJ2-1 TRBV19 - -
CASSQAGGFNQPQHF TGCGCCAGCAGCCAAGCAGGGGGATTCAATCAGCCCCAGCATTTT TRBJ1-5 TRBV5-1 TRBD1 -
CSATSYSGSRSYEQYF TGCAGTGCTACCTCATATAGCGGGAGTAGGAGCTACGAGCAGTACTTC TRBJ2-7 TRBV20-1 TRBD2 few
CSVSGTSGRGSTDTQYF TGCAGTGTCTCCGGGACTAGCGGGAGGGGAAGCACAGATACGCAGTATTTT TRBJ2-3 TRBV20-1 TRBD2 -
CSVVSLSRGATEQYF TGCAGCGTTGTAAGTCTTTCTAGGGGCGCCACCGAGCAGTACTTC TRBJ2-7 TRBV29-1 - -
CVSSIGLAEGQETQYF TGTGTCAGCAGCATAGGACTAGCGGAAGGACAAGAGACCCAGTACTTC TRBJ2-5 TRBV5-4 TRBD2 -
CASSSEGTGEDEQYF TGTGCCAGCAGCTCAGAGGGGACAGGGGAGGACGAGCAGTACTTC TRBJ2-7 TRBV2 TRBD1 -
CASSLGLNEAFF TGTGCCAGCAGCTTAGGGCTAAATGAAGCTTTCTTT TRBJ1-1 TRBV11-3 - many
CASSEFGTGLSGANVLTF TGTGCCAGCAGCGAGTTTGGGACAGGCCTCTCTGGGGCCAACGTCCTGACTTTC TRBJ2-6 TRBV7-9 TRBD1 few
CSASGSVLQETQYF TGCAGTGCTAGCGGGAGTGTGCTCCAAGAGACCCAGTACTTC TRBJ2-5 TRBV20-1 - many
CASSSTGGVFYEQYF TGTGCCAGCAGTTCCACCGGGGGGGTGTTCTACGAGCAGTACTTC TRBJ2-7 TRBV28 TRBD2 many
CASSLKGRARREGYNEQFF TGTGCCAGCAGCTTAAAGGGCAGGGCAAGGCGGGAGGGATACAATGAGCAGTTCTTC TRBJ2-1 TRBV11-2 TRBD2 -
CASSGEGGMNTEAFF TGTGCCAGCAGCGGCGAGGGTGGAATGAACACTGAAGCTTTCTTT TRBJ1-1 TRBV6-1 - many
CASSQGKSTEAFF TGTGCCAGCAGCCAGGGAAAGAGCACTGAAGCTTTCTTT TRBJ1-1 TRBV3-1 - many
CASSQTSGGAGEQFF TGTGCCAGCAGCCAGACTAGCGGGGGGGCAGGGGAGCAGTTCTTC TRBJ2-1 TRBV7-2 TRBD2 -
CASSFTSGGFLREQYF TGTGCCAGCAGTTTTACTAGCGGGGGTTTCCTACGAGAGCAGTACTTC TRBJ2-7 TRBV28 TRBD2 -
CASSLGQPDQPQHF TGCGCCAGCAGCTTAGGACAGCCCGATCAGCCCCAGCATTTT TRBJ1-5 TRBV5-1 - few
CASSIGTGTRREF TGTGCCAGCAGTATCGGGACGGGGACACGGAGGGAATTC TRBJ2-7 TRBV28 - many
CASSLEAVFYGYTF TGCGCCAGCAGCTTGGAGGCAGTTTTCTATGGCTACACCTTC TRBJ1-2 TRBV5-1 - many
CASSFGRSGNEKLFF TGCGCCAGCAGCTTTGGAAGGTCTGGAAATGAAAAACTGTTTTTT TRBJ1-4 TRBV5-1 - many
CASSALGTSGNYEQFF TGTGCCAGCTCGGCCCTAGGGACTAGCGGGAACTATGAGCAGTTCTTC TRBJ2-1 TRBV13 TRBD2 -
CASSLGDTYQPQHF TGTGCCAGCAGCTTAGGGGACACCTATCAGCCCCAGCATTTT TRBJ1-5 TRBV7-2 - -
CASSPEVGGFGPQHF TGTGCCAGCAGCCCTGAGGTTGGGGGGTTTGGGCCCCAGCATTTT TRBJ1-5 TRBV7-6 - few
CASSVKGASNQPQHF TGTGCCAGTAGTGTGAAGGGGGCTAGCAATCAGCCCCAGCATTTT TRBJ1-5 TRBV19 TRBD1 once
CASSISHYSNQPQHF TGTGCCAGTAGTATTTCGCATTATAGCAATCAGCCCCAGCATTTT TRBJ1-5 TRBV19 - -
CAGSSRGALDGANVLTF TGTGCTGGCTCGAGCAGGGGGGCTCTGGACGGGGCCAACGTCCTGACTTTC TRBJ2-6 TRBV12-5 - few
CASSSGQGREAFF TGTGCCAGCAGTTCGGGACAGGGGAGGGAAGCTTTCTTT TRBJ1-1 TRBV13 TRBD1 many
CASSEGTYNSPLHF TGTGCCAGCAGTGAAGGGACCTATAATTCACCCCTCCACTTT TRBJ1-6 TRBV6-1 - few
CASSIRTVAKNIQYF TGTGCCAGCAGCATTCGTACGGTAGCCAAAAACATTCAGTACTTC TRBJ2-4 TRBV11-3 - many
CSVLTRGLNTEAFF TGCAGCGTTTTAACCAGGGGGCTAAACACTGAAGCTTTCTTT TRBJ1-1 TRBV29-1 TRBD1 -
CASSQGGQSTDTQYF TGTGCCAGCAGCCAAGGAGGACAGAGCACAGATACGCAGTATTTT TRBJ2-3 TRBV4-2 - -
CASTATRSGGLNTEAFF TGTGCCAGCACCGCCACCCGATCAGGGGGACTTAACACTGAAGCTTTCTTT TRBJ1-1 TRBV6-1 TRBD1 few
CASSSGTGGETQYF TGTGCCAGCAGCTCCGGGACAGGGGGAGAGACCCAGTACTTC TRBJ2-5 TRBV7-9 TRBD1 many
CASSLAGGRDTYEQYF TGTGCCAGCAGCTTAGCTGGGGGGCGAGACACCTACGAGCAGTACTTC TRBJ2-7 TRBV7-2 - -
CASIPAGESPEAFF TGTGCCAGCATCCCCGCCGGGGAATCCCCTGAAGCTTTCTTT TRBJ1-1 TRBV28 - many
CSARIPAGIAEAFF TGCAGTGCTAGGATACCCGCAGGGATAGCTGAAGCTTTCTTT TRBJ1-1 TRBV20-1 - many
CASSLGLDRGETQYF TGTGCCAGCAGCTTAGGCCTGGACAGGGGAGAGACCCAGTACTTC TRBJ2-5 TRBV7-9 TRBD1 few
CASSLSQGRSYNSPLHF TGTGCCAGCAGTTTATCCCAGGGGCGCTCCTATAATTCACCCCTCCACTTT TRBJ1-6 TRBV27 - -
CAISDSDPSYEQYF TGTGCCATCAGTGACAGCGACCCCTCCTACGAGCAGTACTTC TRBJ2-7 TRBV10-3 - many
CASRRLGGESPLHF TGTGCCAGTAGGCGGTTGGGGGGCGAATCACCCCTCCACTTT TRBJ1-6 TRBV19 - -